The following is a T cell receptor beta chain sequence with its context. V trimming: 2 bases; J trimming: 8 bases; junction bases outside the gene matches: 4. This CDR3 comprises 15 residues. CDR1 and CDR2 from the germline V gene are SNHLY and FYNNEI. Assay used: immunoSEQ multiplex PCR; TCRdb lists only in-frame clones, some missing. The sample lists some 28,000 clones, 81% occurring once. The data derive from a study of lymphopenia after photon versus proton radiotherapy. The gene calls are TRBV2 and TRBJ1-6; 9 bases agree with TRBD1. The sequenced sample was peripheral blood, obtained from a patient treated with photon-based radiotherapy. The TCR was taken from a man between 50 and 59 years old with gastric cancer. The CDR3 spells CASSERDRADSPLHF. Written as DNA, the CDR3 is TGTGCCAGCAGTGAACGGGACAGGGCGGATTCACCCCTCCACTTT.